This T cell receptor (beta chain) emerged from a study of CD8+ T cells in alopecia areata. Treatment of the sample: oral pan-JAK inhibitor, 5-10 mg twice daily. Sequencing relied on a cDNA template that was reverse transcribed from extracted RNA. The method was immunoSEQ multiplex PCR; TCRdb's version includes in-frame clones alone and lacks a portion of them. The sample includes under 250,000 clones, more than 45% of them seen just once. The germline V and J ends were trimmed by 7 bases and 4 bases, with 19 bases remaining between them. This CDR3 region has 15 residues. Germline V gene lookup returns CDR1 LNHDA and CDR2 SQIVND (reference sequence).

The TCR comes from a human donor with alopecia areata. The chain has TRBV19 and TRBJ1-2, with D unclear. The material was CD4+ T cells sorted from blood, obtained at week 4, from a patient treated with tofacitinib. The CDR3 DNA is TGTGCCAGTACCTCAAACAGAGTGCCGCCCTATGGCTACACCTTC. This encodes CASTSNRVPPYGYTF. The full variable domain, its missing parts supplied by reference TRBV19 and TRBJ1-2, is DGGITQSPKYLFRKEGQNVTLSCEQNLNHDAMYWYRQDPGQGLRLIYYSQIVNDFQKGDIAEGYSVSREKKESFPLTVTSAQKNPTAFYLCASTSNRVPPYGYTFGSGTRLTVV.